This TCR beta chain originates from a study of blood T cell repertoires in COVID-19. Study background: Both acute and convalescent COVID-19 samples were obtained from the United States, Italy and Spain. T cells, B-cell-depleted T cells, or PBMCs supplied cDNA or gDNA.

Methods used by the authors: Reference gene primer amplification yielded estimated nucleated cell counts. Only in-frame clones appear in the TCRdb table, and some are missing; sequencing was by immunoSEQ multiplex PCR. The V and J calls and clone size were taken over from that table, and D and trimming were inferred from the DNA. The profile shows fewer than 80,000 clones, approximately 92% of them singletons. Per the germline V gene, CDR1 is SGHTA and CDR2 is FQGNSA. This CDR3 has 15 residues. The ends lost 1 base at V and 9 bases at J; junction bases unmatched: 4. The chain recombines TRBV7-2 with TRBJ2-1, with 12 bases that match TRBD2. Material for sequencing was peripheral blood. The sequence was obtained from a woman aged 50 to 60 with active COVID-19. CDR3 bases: TGTGCCAGCAGCTTAGAGCTAGCGGGGGGGCGTGAGCAGTTCTTC. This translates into CASSLELAGGREQFF.